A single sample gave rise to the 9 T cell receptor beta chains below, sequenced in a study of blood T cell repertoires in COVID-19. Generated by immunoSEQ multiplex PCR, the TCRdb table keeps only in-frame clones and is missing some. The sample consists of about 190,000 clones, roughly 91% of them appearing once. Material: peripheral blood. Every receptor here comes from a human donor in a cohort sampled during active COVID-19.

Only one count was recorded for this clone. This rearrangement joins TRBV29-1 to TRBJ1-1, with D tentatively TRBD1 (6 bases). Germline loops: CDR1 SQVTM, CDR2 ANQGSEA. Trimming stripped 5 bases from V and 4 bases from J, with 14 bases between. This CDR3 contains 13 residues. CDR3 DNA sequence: TGCAGCGTTCTCGGGGGGCCAGGCACTGAAGCTTTCTTT. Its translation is CSVLGGPGTEAFF.

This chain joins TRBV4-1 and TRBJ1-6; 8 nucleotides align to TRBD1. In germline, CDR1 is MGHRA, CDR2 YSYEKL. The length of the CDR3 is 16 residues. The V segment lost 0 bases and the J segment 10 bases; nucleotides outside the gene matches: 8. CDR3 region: CASSQEGQGARSPLHF. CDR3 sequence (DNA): TGCGCCAGCAGCCAAGAGGGGCAGGGGGCGAGATCACCCCTCCACTTT.

This CDR3 reads CASSLRQLHNSPLHF. The CDR3 nucleotides are TGTGCCAGCAGTTTACGACAGCTACATAATTCACCCCTCCACTTT. The chain joins TRBV28 to TRBJ1-6, with TRBD1 as a possible D gene (5 bases). V was trimmed by 2 bases and J by 5 bases, leaving 10 bases between them. CDR1 MDHEN and CDR2 SYDVKM come from the germline V gene. The CDR3 runs to 15 residues.

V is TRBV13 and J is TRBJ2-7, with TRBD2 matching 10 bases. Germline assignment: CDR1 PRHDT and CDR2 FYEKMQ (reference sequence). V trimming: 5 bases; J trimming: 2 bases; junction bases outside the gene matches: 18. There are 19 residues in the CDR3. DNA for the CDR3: TGTGCCAGCAGCACCTCCTCTAGCGGGGGTTCCCGCCACCCCTACGAGCAGTACTTC. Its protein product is CASSTSSSGGSRHPYEQYF.

CDR3 nucleotide sequence: TGTGCTAGTGGTTTGGGGGACAGGGGAGGCTGGGAGCTGTTTTTT. Translation gives CASGLGDRGGWELFF. This sequence joins TRBV12-5 and TRBJ2-2, with 10 bases identical to TRBD1. V gave up 1 base and J gave up 9 bases; unmatched junction bases: 5. This CDR3 is 15 amino acids long. CDR1 and CDR2 from the germline V gene are LGHNT and FRNRAP. Combining the CDR3 with reference TRBV12-5 and TRBJ2-2 gives the whole variable domain DARVTQTPRHKVTEMGQEVTMRCQPILGHNTVFWYRQTMMQGLELLAYFRNRAPLDDSGMPKDRFSAEMPDATLATLKIQPSEPRDSAVYFCASGLGDRGGWELFFGEGSRLTVL.

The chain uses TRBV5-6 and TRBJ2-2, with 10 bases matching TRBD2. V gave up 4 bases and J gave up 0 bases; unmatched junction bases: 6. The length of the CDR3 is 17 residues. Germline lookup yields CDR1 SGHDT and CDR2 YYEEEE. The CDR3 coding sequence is TGTGCCAGCAGCGCGGGACTAGCGTGGGCGAACACCGGGGAGCTGTTTTTT. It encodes CASSAGLAWANTGELFF.

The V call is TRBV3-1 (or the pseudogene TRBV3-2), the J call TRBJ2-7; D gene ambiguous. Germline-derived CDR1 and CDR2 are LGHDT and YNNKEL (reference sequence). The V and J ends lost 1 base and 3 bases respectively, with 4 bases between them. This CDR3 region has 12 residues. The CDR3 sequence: CASSQASYEQYF. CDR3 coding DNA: TGTGCCAGCAGCCAAGCGAGCTACGAGCAGTACTTC.

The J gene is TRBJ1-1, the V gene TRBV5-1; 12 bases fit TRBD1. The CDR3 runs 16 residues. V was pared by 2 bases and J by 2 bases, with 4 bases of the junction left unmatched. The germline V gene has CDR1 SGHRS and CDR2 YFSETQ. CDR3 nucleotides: TGCGCCAGCAGCTTTTCGGGACAGGGGGCAAACACTGAAGCTTTCTTT. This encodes CASSFSGQGANTEAFF.

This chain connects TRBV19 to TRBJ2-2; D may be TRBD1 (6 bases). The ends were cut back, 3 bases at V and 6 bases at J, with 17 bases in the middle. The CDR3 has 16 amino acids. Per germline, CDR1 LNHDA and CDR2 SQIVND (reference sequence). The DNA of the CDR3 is TGTGCCAGTAGTATGGGGGACATTATTTCGGCCGGGGAGCTGTTTTTT. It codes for CASSMGDIISAGELFF.